These 8 T cell receptor beta chains originate from one sample sequenced in a study of Ad26.COV2.S vaccination and SARS-CoV-2 variants. The treatment denotes: around 19 received Ad26.COV2.S at low or high dose, single or two shots; several received placebo; per-sample allocation not given. At day 63 after the first vaccine or placebo injection, samples were drawn. Clones were read by immunoSEQ multiplex PCR, and TCRdb kept only the in-frame ones, dropping some. Of around 370,000 clones listed, roughly 84% were seen once; the top ten hold 2.5% to 3.5%. Sequenced here: peripheral blood, sampled in a trial of Ad26.COV2.S vaccine versus placebo. The receptors stem from a person aged 18-65 years who received the Ad26.COV2.S COVID-19 vaccine or a placebo.

This clone was detected once. V is TRBV18 and J is TRBJ2-3, with D perhaps matching TRBD1 or TRBD2 (5 bases each). V was clipped by 3 bases and J by 0 bases, with 16 bases between them. The CDR3 runs 17 residues. Germline V gives CDR1 KGHSH, CDR2 LQKENI. CDR3 amino acids: CASSPTYGDRSTDTQYF. CDR3 nucleotides: TGTGCCAGCTCACCTACATATGGGGACCGCAGCACAGATACGCAGTATTTT.

The chain links TRBV19 to TRBJ1-5, with D possibly matching TRBD1 (6 bases). CDR1 is LNHDA and CDR2 is SQIVND in the germline V gene (reference sequence). The CDR3 loop spans 16 amino acids. V was cut by 5 bases and J by 2 bases, with 16 bases left in between. The CDR3 DNA follows: TGTGCCAGTAGTGCTCTACAGGGATTGGGCAATCAGCCCCAGCATTTT. Translated: CASSALQGLGNQPQHF.

This clone was recorded at least ten times. This chain connects TRBV12-3 or TRBV12-4 to TRBJ2-1; the D gene is possibly TRBD2 (6 bases). The V gene lost 4 bases and the J gene lost 8 bases, with 6 bases spanning the gap. The CDR3 extends over 11 amino acids. The CDR3 region is CASSWGDEQFF. Here the CDR3 DNA reads TGTGCCAGCAGTTGGGGGGATGAGCAGTTCTTC.

The CDR3 DNA is TGCGCCAGCAGCCTAGCGGGGACGTACGCCAATGAGCAGTTCTTC. Encoded protein: CASSLAGTYANEQFF. The chain links TRBV10-2 to TRBJ2-1; 9 bases agree with TRBD2. The J segment lost 6 bases and the V segment lost 6 bases, leaving 9 bases of the junction unmatched. The CDR3 has 15 amino acids. CDR1 WSHSY and CDR2 SAAADI come from the germline V gene.

This sequence joins TRBV19 and TRBJ1-1; weak D call: TRBD1 (5 bases). Trimming removed 5 bases at V and 10 bases at J, with 14 bases between. This CDR3 has 12 residues. Germline CDR1 LNHDA, CDR2 SQIVND (reference sequence). As DNA, the CDR3 is TGTGCCAGTAGTCCGCGGGCAGGGCGAGCTTTCTTT. It yields the protein CASSPRAGRAFF.

This chain links TRBV15 with TRBJ1-2; D is undetermined. V lost 4 bases, J lost 3 bases, and 6 bases lay in between. Per germline, CDR1 LNHNV and CDR2 YYDKDF (reference sequence). The CDR3 consists of 12 residues. CDR3 sequence (DNA): TGTGCCACCAGCACCGGAGACTATGGCTACACCTTC. Translating it yields CATSTGDYGYTF.

The chain combines TRBV5-1 with TRBJ2-1; D gene uncertain. V dropped 1 base and J dropped 0 bases, with 14 bases sitting between them. Per the germline V gene, CDR1 is SGHRS and CDR2 is YFSETQ. The CDR3 is 17 residues long. CDR3 loop: CASSLRESQSSYNEQFF. The CDR3 nucleotides are TGCGCCAGCAGCTTGAGGGAAAGTCAGAGCTCCTACAATGAGCAGTTCTTC.

This chain connects TRBV2 to TRBJ1-1; D is undetermined. CDR3 length equals 14 residues. Deletions cut 6 bases from V and 3 bases from J, with 14 bases between. Germline CDR1 reads SNHLY; CDR2 reads FYNNEI. The CDR3 reads CASSSQKTYTEAFF. CDR3 sequence (DNA): TGTGCCAGCAGCTCACAGAAGACTTACACTGAAGCTTTCTTT. The full variable domain, with the rest looked up from reference TRBV2 and TRBJ1-1, is EPEVTQTPSHQVTQMGQEVILRCVPISNHLYFYWYRQILGQKVEFLVSFYNNEISEKSEIFDDQFSVERPDGSNFTLKIRSTKLEDSAMYFCASSSQKTYTEAFFGQGTRLTVV.